This T cell receptor beta chain emerged from a study of CD8 T cells in Susac syndrome. Study-wide context: Patients with Susac syndrome, at blood draw, were therapy-naive, on corticosteroids, or on intravenous immunoglobulin alone.

CDR1 is SQVTM, CDR2 ANQGSEA, per germline. V trimming: 4 bases; J trimming: 5 bases; junction bases outside the gene matches: 7. The CDR3 sequence is 14 residues long. In this sample, this clonotype turned up once. CD8+ and CD4+ T cells taken from blood had their TCR beta sequenced. The CD8+ and CD4+ T cells were negatively isolated, with the TEMRA cells enriched by FACS. Reverse transcription of 0.5 to 1 ug RNA was carried out with random hexamers. With immunoSEQ multiplex PCR, TCR beta CDR3 was amplified across 54 Vbeta and 13 Jbeta. One entry per CDR3 protein results from TCRdb running MiXCR on the immunoSEQ multiplex PCR reads. This sample yields hundreds of thousands of distinct CDR3 sequences, of which 90% to 96% are seen a single time; approximately 0.094% belongs to the top ten.

The receptor was derived from a human donor with Susac syndrome. This chain links TRBV29-1 with TRBJ2-1, with 8 bases lining up with TRBD2. Sequencing was performed on CD4+ T cells from PBMCs. The CDR3 coding sequence is TGCAGCGTTGGTTTGGGGACTAGAAACAATGAGCAGTTCTTC. The encoded protein is CSVGLGTRNNEQFF.